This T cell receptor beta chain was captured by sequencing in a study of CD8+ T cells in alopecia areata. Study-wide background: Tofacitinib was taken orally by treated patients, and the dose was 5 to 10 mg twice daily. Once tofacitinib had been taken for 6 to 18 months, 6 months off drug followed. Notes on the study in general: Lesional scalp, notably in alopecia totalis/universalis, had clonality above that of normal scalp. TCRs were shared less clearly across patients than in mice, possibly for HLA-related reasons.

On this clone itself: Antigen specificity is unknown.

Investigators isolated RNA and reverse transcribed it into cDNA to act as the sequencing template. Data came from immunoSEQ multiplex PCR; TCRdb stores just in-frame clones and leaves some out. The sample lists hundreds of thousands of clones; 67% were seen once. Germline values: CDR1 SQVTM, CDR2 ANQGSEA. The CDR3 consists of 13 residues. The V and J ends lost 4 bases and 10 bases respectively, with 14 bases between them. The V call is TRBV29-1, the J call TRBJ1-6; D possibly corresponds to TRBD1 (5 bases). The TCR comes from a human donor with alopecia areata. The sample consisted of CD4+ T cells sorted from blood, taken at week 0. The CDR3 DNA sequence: TGCAGCGTTGGAGTGCAGGGTAACTCACCCCTCCACTTT. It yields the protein CSVGVQGNSPLHF.